These 19 T cell receptor beta chains came from one sample sequenced in a study of CXCR3-negative and CXCR3-positive naive CD8 T cells (dated by TCRdb to the late 2010s). The study at large found these results: TRB CDR3s from CXCR3-positive naive cells showed higher hydrophobicity (lower Kidera factor 4), lower energy, and higher strength and volume indices than CXCR3-negative naive cells.

The listed sequencing device is NextSeq 550. The Human TCR Profiling Kit (MiLaboratory) was used to prepare UMI-labeled 5' RACE TRB cDNA libraries. Reprocessed by TCRdb, the reads give a single entry per CDR3 protein sequence, without DNA. This sample's table lists about 110,000 distinct CDR3 sequences. In total, the top ten clones hold roughly 0.4% of the sample. The antigens these receptors bind are not known. Sequencing used naive CXCR3+ CD8+ T cells from blood. What the cell subset or site label conveys for this sample: CD45RO-CCR7+CD27+CD95- naive CD8+ T cells expressing CXCR3 (TNR3+). Receptors were obtained from a human donor in good health. Some clones in this sample may be carry-over from other donors' samples.

V gene TRBV5-1 combines with J gene TRBJ2-1; the TCRdb call, TRBD1, lacks DNA for checking. Germline CDR1 SGHRS, CDR2 YFSETQ. The CDR3 runs to 19 residues. CDR3 sequence reads: CASSPFDPPTRSSYNEQFF. Looking up the rest from reference TRBV5-1 and TRBJ2-1 gives the full variable domain: KAGVTQTPRYLIKTRGQQVTLSCSPISGHRSVSWYQQTPGQGLQFLFEYFSETQRNKGNFPGRFSGRQFSNSRSEMNVSTLELGDSALYLCASSPFDPPTRSSYNEQFFGPGTRLTVL.

V and J are TRBV7-2 and TRBJ1-4; TCRdb designates TRBD1, a call that cannot be tested without DNA. The CDR3 runs 16 residues. Per the germline V gene, CDR1 is SGHTA and CDR2 is FQGNSA. CDR3: CASSLAMTGVHEKLFF.

This CDR3 reads CASRPHKTGRYEQFF. The gene calls are TRBV28 and TRBJ2-1; TCRdb reports TRBD1, a call that lacks DNA to check it against. This CDR3 has 15 residues. Germline CDR1 reads MDHEN; CDR2 reads SYDVKM.

The chain links TRBV28 to TRBJ1-5; TCRdb names TRBD1, which stays unverified in the absence of DNA. Per germline, CDR1 MDHEN and CDR2 SYDVKM. This CDR3 has 19 residues. The CDR3 spells CASSSPGVFGATLSQPQHF. The complete variable domain, with remaining parts taken from reference TRBV28 and TRBJ1-5, reads DVKVTQSSRYLVKRTGEKVFLECVQDMDHENMFWYRQDPGLGLRLIYFSYDVKMKEKGDIPEGYSVSREKKERFSLILESASTNQTSMYLCASSSPGVFGATLSQPQHFGDGTRLSIL.

The V gene is TRBV7-7, the J gene TRBJ1-5; lacking DNA, the TRBD1 call made by TCRdb goes unchecked. This CDR3 is 13 amino acids long. Germline CDR1 and CDR2: SSHAT and FNYEAQ (reference sequence). The CDR3: CASIPGPYQPQHF.

The gene calls are TRBV11-3 and TRBJ2-1; TCRdb gives TRBD2 as the D gene, but with no DNA this cannot be confirmed. This CDR3 region has 16 residues. Germline values: CDR1 SGHNT, CDR2 YENEEA. This CDR3 reads CASSPSSSGLKNEQFF.

This chain uses TRBV7-8 with TRBJ2-7. The V gene's germline CDR1 is SGHVS and CDR2 FQNEAQ. CDR3 size: 13 residues. The CDR3 protein is CASSVSLSYEQYF. The variable domain in full, with the rest retrieved from reference TRBV7-8 and TRBJ2-7, is GAGVSQSPRYKVAKRGQDVALRCDPISGHVSLFWYQQALGQGPEFLTYFQNEAQLDKSGLPSDRFFAERPEGSVSTLKIQRTQQEDSAVYLCASSVSLSYEQYFGPGTRLTVT.

Here the CDR3 reads CASSSPRGTYNEQFF. The chain employs TRBV7-6 and TRBJ2-1; TCRdb selects TRBD1, and the lack of DNA leaves this call unchecked. The CDR3 loop spans 15 amino acids. Germline lookup yields CDR1 SGHVS and CDR2 FNYEAQ.

The chain employs TRBV6-5 and TRBJ2-7. Germline assignment: CDR1 MNHEY and CDR2 SVGAGI. This CDR3 comprises 12 residues. The chain's CDR3 is CASIGGSYEQYF.

The chain couples TRBV7-3 to TRBJ2-2; TCRdb calls TRBD1, which cannot be checked without DNA. This CDR3 comprises 14 residues. Germline V gives CDR1 SGHTA, CDR2 FQGTGA. CDR3 sequence reads: CASSPVTGAVELFF.

This rearrangement joins TRBV29-1 to TRBJ2-1; TCRdb's D call of TRBD2 is untestable without DNA. The CDR3 has 21 amino acids. Germline loops: CDR1 SQVTM, CDR2 ANQGSEA. The CDR3 protein is CSVAPNMNLTGLIGPYNEQFF.

The chain carries TRBV10-3 and TRBJ2-5; the D call from TCRdb, TRBD2, cannot be confirmed without DNA. This CDR3 is built from 17 residues. Looked up from germline, CDR1 is ENHRY and CDR2 is SYGVKD. CDR3 region: CAISESGEVAYQETQYF.

The genes are TRBV6-5 and TRBJ2-7; the D call from TCRdb, TRBD1, cannot be confirmed without DNA. The CDR3 length is 14 residues. Germline CDR1 reads MNHEY; CDR2 reads SVGAGI. The CDR3: CASRPGQGDYEQYF.

The CDR3 sequence is CAWAGGVNEQFF. V usage is TRBV30 and J usage is TRBJ2-1; TCRdb picks TRBD2, but there is no DNA to check that call. Germline CDR1 and CDR2: GTSNPN and SVGIG (reference sequence). This CDR3 is built from 12 residues.

CDR3 amino acids: CASSLTSGAPYEQYF. V usage is TRBV5-1 and J usage is TRBJ2-7; the D call of TRBD2 rests on TCRdb alone, since no DNA is present to check it. CDR1 is SGHRS, CDR2 YFSETQ, per germline. The CDR3 is 15 residues long.

The chain uses TRBV10-3 and TRBJ2-1. The CDR3 has 15 residues. Per the germline V gene, CDR1 is ENHRY and CDR2 is SYGVKD. The CDR3 region is CAIREADRSYNEQFF.

The chain carries TRBV5-1 and TRBJ1-1; checking the TCRdb D call of TRBD1 is not possible without DNA. The germline V gene encodes CDR1 SGHRS and CDR2 YFSETQ. The CDR3 spans 15 residues. The CDR3 spells CASSLRQGLNTEAFF.

The chain employs TRBV5-1 and TRBJ2-7; there is no DNA to check the TCRdb D call of TRBD2. CDR3 length: 17 amino acids. Germline V gene sequence: CDR1 SGHRS, CDR2 YFSETQ. CDR3 sequence: CASSSSVAGGRIHEQYF.

The genes are TRBV9 and TRBJ1-5; TCRdb's assignment of TRBD1 cannot be checked, as there is no DNA. The CDR3 consists of 15 residues. Per germline, CDR1 SGDLS and CDR2 YYNGEE. The CDR3 sequence is CASSPGTASNQPQHF. The full variable domain, in which reference TRBV9 and TRBJ1-5 provide the parts outside the CDR3, is DSGVTQTPKHLITATGQRVTLRCSPRSGDLSVYWYQQSLDQGLQFLIQYYNGEERAKGNILERFSAQQFPDLHSELNLSSLELGDSALYFCASSPGTASNQPQHFGDGTRLSIL.